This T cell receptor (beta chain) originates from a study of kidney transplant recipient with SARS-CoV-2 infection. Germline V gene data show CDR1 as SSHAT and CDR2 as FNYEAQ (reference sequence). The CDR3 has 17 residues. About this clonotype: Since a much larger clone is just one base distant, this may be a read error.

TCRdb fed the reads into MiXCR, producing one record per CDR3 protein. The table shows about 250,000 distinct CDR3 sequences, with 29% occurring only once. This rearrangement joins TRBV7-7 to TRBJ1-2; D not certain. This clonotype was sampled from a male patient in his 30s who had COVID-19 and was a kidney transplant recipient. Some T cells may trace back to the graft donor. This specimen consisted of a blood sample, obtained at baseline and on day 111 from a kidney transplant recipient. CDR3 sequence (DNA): TGTGCCAGCAGCATGGGCAATAAGTGCCGAAAGACCTATGGCTACATCTTC. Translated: CASSMGNKCRKTYGYIF.